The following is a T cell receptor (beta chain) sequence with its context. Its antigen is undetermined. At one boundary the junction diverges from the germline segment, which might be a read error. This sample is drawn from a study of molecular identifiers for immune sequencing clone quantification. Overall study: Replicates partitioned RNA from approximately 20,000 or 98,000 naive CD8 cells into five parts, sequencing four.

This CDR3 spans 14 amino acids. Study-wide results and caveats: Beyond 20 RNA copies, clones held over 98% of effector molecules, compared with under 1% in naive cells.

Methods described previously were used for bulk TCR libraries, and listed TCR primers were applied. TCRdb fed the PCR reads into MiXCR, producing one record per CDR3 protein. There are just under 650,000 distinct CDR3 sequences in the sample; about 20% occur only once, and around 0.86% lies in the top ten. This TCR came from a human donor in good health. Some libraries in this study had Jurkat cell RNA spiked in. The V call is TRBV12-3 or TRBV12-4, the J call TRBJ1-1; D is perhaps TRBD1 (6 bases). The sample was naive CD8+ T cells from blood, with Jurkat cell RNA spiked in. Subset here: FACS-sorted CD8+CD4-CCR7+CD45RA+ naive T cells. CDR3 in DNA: TGTGCCAGCAATTTAGGGGGACTGAACACTGAAGCTTTCTTT. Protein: CASNLGGLNTEAFF.